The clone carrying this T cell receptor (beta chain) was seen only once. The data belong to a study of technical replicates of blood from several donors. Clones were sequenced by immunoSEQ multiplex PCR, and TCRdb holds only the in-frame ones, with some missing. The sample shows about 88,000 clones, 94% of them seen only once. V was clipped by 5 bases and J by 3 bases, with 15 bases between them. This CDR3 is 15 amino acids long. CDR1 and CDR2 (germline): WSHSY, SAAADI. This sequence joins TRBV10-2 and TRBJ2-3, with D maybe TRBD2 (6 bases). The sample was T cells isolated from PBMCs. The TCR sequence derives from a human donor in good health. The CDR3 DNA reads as TGCGCCAGCAGTTTATTAGGAGGGGCGACAGATACGCAGTATTTT. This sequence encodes CASSLLGGATDTQYF.